Following are 22 T cell receptor beta chains from one sample sequenced in a study of CD8+ T cells in alopecia areata (dated by TCRdb to about 2018). The label giving this sample's treatment or condition can be read as: oral pan-JAK inhibitor, 5-10 mg twice daily. The library was built by means of the immunoSEQ multiplex PCR assay. For TCR sequencing, RNA was extracted from every sample and reverse transcribed into cDNA to serve as template. The immuneACCESS repertoire file appears here via TCRdb, limited to in-frame rearrangements. These files lack a portion of the clones; in checked studies, under half of the deficit traces to unresolved V genes, and the cause of the others is not known. This sample holds hundreds of thousands of clones; over 45% were observed only once. The ten top clones hold more than 0.85% of the sample. The input for sequencing was CD4+ T cells sorted from blood, taken between weeks 51 and 54, from a patient treated with tofacitinib. Every receptor here comes from a human donor with alopecia areata.

In this sample, this clone turned up many times. This chain links TRBV7-9 with TRBJ1-2; no definite D call. The CDR3 runs to 12 residues. The V gene lost 5 bases and the J gene lost 7 bases, with 11 bases spanning the gap. Germline values: CDR1 SEHNR, CDR2 FQNEAQ (reference sequence). In nucleotides, the CDR3 is TGTGCCAGCAGCCCCCACCTCGGTGGCTACACCTTC. Encoded protein: CASSPHLGGYTF.

As DNA, the CDR3 is TGTGCCAGCAGCTCAAGCAGATTTGGAGGAGGCTACACCTTC. It codes for CASSSSRFGGGYTF. V usage is TRBV9 and J usage is TRBJ1-2; unclear D gene. From germline, CDR1 is SGDLS and CDR2 YYNGEE. V was trimmed by 4 bases and J by 8 bases, leaving 18 bases between them. The CDR3 consists of 14 residues.

The chain employs TRBV19 and TRBJ1-6, with D unresolved. Germline-derived CDR1 and CDR2 are LNHDA and SQIVND (reference sequence). Trimming took 4 bases from V and 10 from J, leaving 8 bases between them. The CDR3 is made up of 12 amino acids. The CDR3 region is CASSTARSPLHF. The CDR3 DNA reads TGTGCCAGTAGTACCGCCCGATCACCCCTCCACTTT. The full variable domain, its missing parts supplied by reference TRBV19 and TRBJ1-6, is DGGITQSPKYLFRKEGQNVTLSCEQNLNHDAMYWYRQDPGQGLRLIYYSQIVNDFQKGDIAEGYSVSREKKESFPLTVTSAQKNPTAFYLCASSTARSPLHFGNGTRLTVT.

The sample holds a few counts of this clone. This chain uses TRBV29-1 with TRBJ2-7; D may be TRBD1 (6 bases). The V end lost 4 bases, the J end lost 4 bases, and 14 bases lay between the germline ends. This CDR3 is built from 13 residues. The V gene's germline CDR1 is SQVTM and CDR2 ANQGSEA. CDR3 nucleotide sequence: TGCAGCGTTGGGTTTGGGACACCATACGAGCAGTACTTC. Protein sequence: CSVGFGTPYEQYF.

V usage is TRBV2 and J usage is TRBJ2-1, with 7 positions matching TRBD1. After removal of 4 bases from V and 7 bases from J, the junction contained 10 bases not matched to a gene. The CDR3 totals 15 residues. Germline-derived CDR1 and CDR2 are SNHLY and FYNNEI. The CDR3 region has the DNA TGTGCCAGCAGTGTAGGACAGGTCCCTTTTAATGAGCAGTTCTTC. Its translation is CASSVGQVPFNEQFF.

The chain joins TRBV30 to TRBJ1-6; TRBD1 agrees at 7 bases. Losses at the gene ends were 4 bases for V and 4 bases for J; bases not matched to a gene: 4. Per the germline V gene, CDR1 is GTSNPN and CDR2 is SVGIG (reference sequence). The CDR3 contains 14 residues. The CDR3 spells CAWIEGQYNSPLHF. The CDR3, as DNA: TGTGCCTGGATCGAGGGACAGTATAATTCACCCCTCCACTTT.

This chain connects TRBV7-9 to TRBJ1-1; a possible D gene is TRBD1 (5 bases). Germline V gene lookup returns CDR1 SEHNR and CDR2 FQNEAQ (reference sequence). The V gene lost 4 bases and the J gene lost 6 bases, with 15 bases spanning the gap. The CDR3 consists of 14 residues. As DNA, the CDR3 is TGTGCCAGCAGCTCCAGAGGAGGGGCGGCTGAAGCTTTCTTT. Protein sequence: CASSSRGGAAEAFF.

In this sample, this clone turned up a few times. The genes are TRBV5-1 and TRBJ2-5; TRBD2 aligns across 9 bases. Trimming at V came to 4 bases and at J to 1 base, leaving 11 bases not matched to a gene. The CDR3 sequence is 17 residues long. CDR1 and CDR2 (germline): SGHRS, YFSETQ. Here the CDR3 reads CASSPGASGAGQETQYF. The CDR3 DNA reads TGCGCCAGCAGCCCTGGCGCTAGCGGGGCGGGCCAAGAGACCCAGTACTTC.

This chain joins TRBV2 and TRBJ2-5, with D unresolved. The V gene's germline CDR1 is SNHLY and CDR2 FYNNEI. V gave up 2 bases and J gave up 6 bases, with 13 bases separating them. The CDR3 runs 14 residues. The CDR3, as DNA: TGTGCCAGCAGTGAACGCTGGGGTATCCAGACCCAGTACTTC. Translated, it gives CASSERWGIQTQYF.

V is TRBV30 and J is TRBJ1-4; D not resolved. The CDR3 runs 13 residues. The germline V gene encodes CDR1 GTSNPN and CDR2 SVGIG (reference sequence). The V and J ends lost 2 bases and 6 bases respectively, with 10 bases between them. In nucleotides, the CDR3 is TGTGCCTGGAGTCCGGGGTTGGATGAAAAACTGTTTTTT. The encoded protein is CAWSPGLDEKLFF.

The V call is TRBV10-3, the J call TRBJ2-7, with D possibly matching TRBD2 (7 bases). The germline V gene encodes CDR1 ENHRY and CDR2 SYGVKD. Trimming cost V 11 bases and J 6 bases, with 17 bases left between them. The CDR3 spans 12 residues. CDR3 nucleotides: TGTGCCTCTGGGGAGGGGGGCTCCGAGCAGTACTTC. This gives the protein CASGEGGSEQYF.

This clone was counted a few times. This chain links TRBV7-2 with TRBJ2-7, with TRBD1 identical over 8 bases. Germline CDR1 SGHTA, CDR2 FQGNSA. V was pared by 5 bases and J by 7 bases, with 4 bases of the junction left unmatched. The CDR3 totals 12 residues. CDR3 bases: TGTGCCAGCAGCCGGACAGGGATTGAGCAGTACTTC. This gives the protein CASSRTGIEQYF.

The chain recombines TRBV29-1 with TRBJ2-3; maybe TRBD1 (6 bases). Deletions cut 1 base from V and 6 bases from J, with 14 bases between. The CDR3 is 14 residues long. Germline loops: CDR1 SQVTM, CDR2 ANQGSEA. CDR3: CSVEVVQGRDTQYF. In DNA, the CDR3 is TGCAGCGTTGAAGTAGTACAGGGCCGCGATACGCAGTATTTT.

At least ten counts were recorded for this clone. The chain combines TRBV7-2 with TRBJ1-2; perhaps TRBD1 as D (6 bases). V lost 5 bases and J lost 5, with 15 bases in between. The germline V gene has CDR1 SGHTA and CDR2 FQGNSA. The CDR3 length is 14 residues. DNA of the CDR3: TGTGCCAGCAGCCCAACGAGGACAGCATATGGCTACACCTTC. This codes for CASSPTRTAYGYTF.

This clone was counted between two and nine times. The sample has other DNA sequences that encode this CDR3 too. In DNA, the CDR3 is TGTGCCTGGAGTCCTTCCAATCAGCCCCAGCATTTT. It codes for CAWSPSNQPQHF. V usage is TRBV30 and J usage is TRBJ1-5; D gene uncertain. CDR1 and CDR2 from the germline V gene are GTSNPN and SVGIG (reference sequence). The V end lost 2 bases, the J end lost 3 bases, and 5 bases lay between the germline ends. The CDR3 totals 12 residues.

V usage is TRBV7-9 and J usage is TRBJ2-3; D is perhaps TRBD1 (6 bases). The germline CDR1 and CDR2 sequences are SEHNR and FQNEAQ (reference sequence). The V end lost 5 bases, the J end lost 3 bases, and 9 bases lay between the germline ends. This CDR3 has 13 residues. In DNA form, the CDR3 reads TGTGCCAGCAGCCCCACAGGGACAGATACGCAGTATTTT. Translated: CASSPTGTDTQYF.

The rearrangement links TRBV30 to TRBJ1-3, with D hard to call. Trimming took off 5 bases at V and 2 bases at J, with 4 bases between the two ends. The CDR3 is 11 amino acids. CDR1 and CDR2 from the germline V gene are GTSNPN and SVGIG (reference sequence). The DNA for the CDR3 is TGTGCCTGGGGGGCTGGAAACACCATATATTTT. It specifies CAWGAGNTIYF.

The J gene is TRBJ2-4, the V gene TRBV6-1; D possibly corresponds to TRBD1 (5 bases). CDR1 is MNHNS, CDR2 SASEGT, per germline. Deletions cut 4 bases from V and 0 bases from J, with 10 bases between. The CDR3 spans 15 residues. This chain's CDR3 is CASSGLGAAKNIQYF. As DNA, the CDR3 is TGTGCCAGCAGTGGCCTTGGGGCAGCCAAAAACATTCAGTACTTC.

The V and J genes are TRBV15 and TRBJ1-1, with a weak D call TRBD1 (6 bases). CDR1 and CDR2 from the germline V gene are LNHNV and YYDKDF (reference sequence). This CDR3 spans 17 amino acids. V lost 2 bases to trimming and J lost 2 bases, with 18 bases between them. The CDR3 coding sequence is TGTGCCACCAGCAGATTACTAGGTTGGACAGCCAACACTGAAGCTTTCTTT. Translating gives CATSRLLGWTANTEAFF.

The chain joins TRBV5-4 to TRBJ2-5; TRBD2 agrees at 11 bases. This CDR3 has 16 amino acids. The germline CDR1 and CDR2 sequences are SGHNT and YYREEE (reference sequence). V lost 4 bases and J lost 5; bases outside the gene matches: 10. The CDR3: CASSRPGLAVRETQYF. Here the CDR3 DNA reads TGTGCCAGCAGCCGACCGGGACTAGCGGTCCGGGAGACCCAGTACTTC.

This sequence joins TRBV7-2 and TRBJ2-1; 8 nucleotides align to TRBD2. V dropped 1 base and J dropped 6; count of bases not matched to a gene: 5. CDR3 length: 15 amino acids. From germline, CDR1 is SGHTA and CDR2 FQGNSA. Here the CDR3 reads CASSLDRGLANEQFF. CDR3 DNA: TGTGCCAGCAGCTTAGATCGAGGACTAGCCAATGAGCAGTTCTTC.

A single count supports this clone. This chain joins TRBV29-1 and TRBJ2-1; D is uncertain. Germline V gives CDR1 SQVTM, CDR2 ANQGSEA. The CDR3 is 10 residues long. V was clipped by 7 bases and J by 6 bases, with 7 bases between them. The CDR3 region is CSGRVNEQFF. In nucleotides, the CDR3 is TGCAGCGGTCGGGTCAATGAGCAGTTCTTC.